What follows are 11 T cell receptor beta chains derived from one specimen sequenced in a study of T cell repertoires in cytomegalovirus infection. These receptors lack a known antigen. TCRdb re-called the reads with MiXCR, one entry per CDR3 protein. The sample includes approximately 470,000 distinct CDR3 sequences, about 42% seen only once; the top ten take 43%. The sequenced sample was cultured PBMCs, obtained from culture after CMV antigen stimulation. The receptors shown here come from a human donor in good health (CMV status not recorded). Some clones in this sample may be carry-over from other donors' samples.

This sequence joins TRBV7-2 and TRBJ2-1; 9 bases match TRBD2. The CDR3 consists of 15 residues. Per germline, CDR1 SGHTA and CDR2 FQGNSA. Trimming at V came to 0 bases and at J to 9 bases, leaving 6 bases not matched to a gene. In nucleotides, the CDR3 is TGTGCCAGCAGCTTAGCGCGGGGGGGCGTCGGTGAGCAGTTCTTC. Translated: CASSLARGGVGEQFF.

This clonotype was counted between two and nine times. The chain joins TRBV12-3 or TRBV12-4 to TRBJ1-4, with unresolved D. The CDR3 runs 15 residues. With 5 bases removed from V and 0 bases from J, the gap between germline ends came to 10 bases. Here the CDR3 reads CASSGNTATNEKLFF. CDR3 nucleotides: TGTGCCAGCAGTGGGAACACTGCAACTAATGAAAAACTGTTTTTT.

The CDR3 spells CASSSTRLAKNIQYF. Written as DNA, the CDR3 is TGTGCCAGCAGTTCGACCCGACTAGCCAAAAACATTCAGTACTTC. The chain recombines TRBV12-3 or TRBV12-4 with TRBJ2-4; D unclear. The CDR3 extends over 15 amino acids. Trimming pared 4 bases from V and 0 bases from J, leaving 10 bases between.

This clonotype was seen at least ten times. The chain couples TRBV7-2 to TRBJ2-1; D is undetermined. The V end lost 5 bases, the J end lost 8 bases, and 22 bases lay between the germline ends. Germline V lookup: CDR1 SGHTA, CDR2 FQGNSA. The CDR3 runs to 16 residues. This CDR3 reads CASSQGYPGPIDEQFF. CDR3 in DNA: TGTGCCAGCAGCCAAGGGTACCCCGGCCCTATCGATGAGCAGTTCTTC. Full variable domain (remainder filled in from reference TRBV7-2 and TRBJ2-1): GAGVSQSPSNKVTEKGKDVELRCDPISGHTALYWYRQSLGQGLEFLIYFQGNSAPDKSGLPSDRFSAERTGGSVSTLTIQRTQQEDSAVYLCASSQGYPGPIDEQFFGPGTRLTVL.

In its sample, this clonotype was seen once. The chain combines TRBV20-1 with TRBJ2-7; 8 nucleotides align to TRBD1. Germline-derived CDR1 and CDR2 are DFQATT and SNEGSKA (reference sequence). With 2 bases clipped from V and 0 bases from J, the junction kept 3 bases outside the gene matches. This CDR3 has 14 amino acids. DNA of the CDR3: TGCAGTGCTAGAACTACAGGGGGCTCCTACGAGCAGTACTTC. Its protein product is CSARTTGGSYEQYF.

This clonotype was seen only a few times. The V and J genes are TRBV7-2 and TRBJ2-7; D tentatively reads TRBD1 or TRBD2 (5 bases each). From germline, CDR1 is SGHTA and CDR2 FQGNSA. This CDR3 spans 14 amino acids. V was clipped by 7 bases and J by 7 bases, with 20 bases between them. In nucleotides, the CDR3 is TGTGCCAGCACCAGAGCCGGGACGCCTTCTGAGCAGTACTTC. Translated, it gives CASTRAGTPSEQYF.

This clonotype was observed a single time. V and J are TRBV7-6 and TRBJ2-3; the match to TRBD2 covers 8 bases. Germline assignment: CDR1 SGHVS and CDR2 FNYEAQ. CDR3 length: 15 amino acids. Trimming cost V 7 bases and J 0 bases; bases outside gene matches: 6. CDR3 coding DNA: TGTGCCAGCACCGGTAGCGGGGCGAGCACAGATACGCAGTATTTT. It yields the protein CASTGSGASTDTQYF.

J is TRBJ2-5 and V is TRBV12-3 or TRBV12-4; D assignment may be TRBD1 or TRBD2 (5 bases each). With 5 bases removed from V and 5 bases from J, the gap between germline ends came to 9 bases. The CDR3 is made up of 12 amino acids. Written as DNA, the CDR3 is TGTGCCAGCAGTAGGGACCGGGAGACCCAGTACTTC. Its protein product is CASSRDRETQYF.

V usage is TRBV29-1 and J usage is TRBJ2-3; 7 bases align to TRBD2. Germline-derived CDR1 and CDR2 are SQVTM and ANQGSEA. Unmatched junction bases numbered 13, after V lost 7 bases and J lost 6 bases. The CDR3 has 14 residues. Here the CDR3 DNA reads TGCAGCGCCCTGAGGGAGGGGTGGCGTGATACGCAGTATTTT. Residues: CSALREGWRDTQYF.

This clonotype was counted a few times. The V gene is TRBV12-3 or TRBV12-4, the J gene TRBJ2-5; TRBD2 matches 11 bases. The V gene end was trimmed by 4 bases and the J gene end by 7 bases; junction bases not matched to a gene: 14. This CDR3 has 17 residues. CDR3 residues: CASSSPGTSGERRTQYF. The DNA for the CDR3 is TGTGCCAGCAGTTCCCCCGGGACTAGCGGCGAGAGACGGACCCAGTACTTC.

V is TRBV28 and J is TRBJ2-1; D ambiguous. Germline V gives CDR1 MDHEN, CDR2 SYDVKM. The CDR3 runs to 15 residues. The germline V and J ends were trimmed by 2 bases and 4 bases, with 12 bases remaining between them. CDR3 nucleotides: TGTGCCAGCAGTTTACCCTTTCTCCCTTACAATGAGCAGTTCTTC. Translating gives CASSLPFLPYNEQFF.